A selection of T cell receptor beta chains follows, all from one sample in a study of blood T cell repertoires in COVID-19. Clones were sequenced by immunoSEQ multiplex PCR, and TCRdb holds only the in-frame ones, with some missing. Of hundreds of thousands of clones in the sample, 80% to 90% were seen once. The specimen was PBMCs or T cells enriched from blood (not recorded which). The receptors shown here come from a young man who had recovered from COVID-19. Each CDR3 is given with its conserved first and last residue. The D gene is left open where the match is weak. Size tells how often a clone was seen (once, few, many) or the class of an expanded clone, and some rows leave it out.

V gene: TRBV7-9
clone size: -
D gene: -
J gene: TRBJ1-6
CDR3 DNA: TGTGCCAGCAGCCCCAGACAGGTTAATTCACCCCTCCACTTT
CDR3 protein: CASSPRQVNSPLHF

V gene: TRBV25-1
clone size: -
D gene: -
J gene: TRBJ1-2
CDR3 DNA: TGTGCCAGCAGTGAATATGGCCAGAACTATGGCTACACCTTC
CDR3 protein: CASSEYGQNYGYTF

V gene: TRBV19
clone size: -
D gene: -
J gene: TRBJ2-3
CDR3 DNA: TGTGCCAGTAGTACAATGGGCTTACCGGGGACAGATACGCAGTATTTT
CDR3 protein: CASSTMGLPGTDTQYF

V gene: TRBV10-3
clone size: -
D gene: TRBD2
J gene: TRBJ2-6
CDR3 DNA: TGTGCCATCAGTTCTCGACTAGCGGGGGACTCTGGGGCCAACGTCCTGACTTTC
CDR3 protein: CAISSRLAGDSGANVLTF

V gene: TRBV27
clone size: -
D gene: TRBD1
J gene: TRBJ1-2
CDR3 DNA: TGTGCCAGCAGTTTATTTCAGGACAGGGTTAATGGCTACACCTTC
CDR3 protein: CASSLFQDRVNGYTF

V gene: TRBV6-5
clone size: -
D gene: -
J gene: TRBJ1-5
CDR3 DNA: TGTGCCAGCTTCCCCGACTTGGGTCAGCCCCAGCATTTT
CDR3 protein: CASFPDLGQPQHF

V gene: TRBV30
clone size: -
D gene: -
J gene: TRBJ1-5
CDR3 DNA: TGTGCCTGGAGTCCCAGGGCCCTTCAGCCCCAGCATTTT
CDR3 protein: CAWSPRALQPQHF

V gene: TRBV4-1
clone size: -
D gene: TRBD2
J gene: TRBJ2-5
CDR3 DNA: TGCGCCAGCAGCCAAGGACTAGCGGGGATCCAAGAGACCCAGTACTTC
CDR3 protein: CASSQGLAGIQETQYF

V gene: TRBV19
clone size: -
D gene: TRBD1
J gene: TRBJ1-2
CDR3 DNA: TGTGCCAGTAGTACCGTCACAGGGGACTATGGCTACACCTTC
CDR3 protein: CASSTVTGDYGYTF

V gene: TRBV12-3/TRBV12-4
clone size: -
D gene: -
J gene: TRBJ1-1
CDR3 DNA: TGTGCCAGCAGTTTAACGGGGGAAACTGAAGCTTTCTTT
CDR3 protein: CASSLTGETEAFF

V gene: TRBV4-1
clone size: -
D gene: TRBD2
J gene: TRBJ2-7
CDR3 DNA: TGCGCCAGCAGCCCACCCCAAGGACTAGCGGGAGTTGGCGAGCAGTACTTC
CDR3 protein: CASSPPQGLAGVGEQYF

V gene: TRBV4-2
clone size: -
D gene: TRBD2
J gene: TRBJ2-7
CDR3 DNA: TGTGCCAGCAGCCCCGGACTAGCGGGGGGGACCTACGAGCAGTACTTC
CDR3 protein: CASSPGLAGGTYEQYF

V gene: TRBV28
clone size: -
D gene: -
J gene: TRBJ1-2
CDR3 DNA: TGTGCCAGCAGTTTGACGGGACACCTCTATGGCTACACCTTC
CDR3 protein: CASSLTGHLYGYTF

V gene: TRBV6-4
clone size: -
D gene: TRBD2
J gene: TRBJ2-1
CDR3 DNA: TGTGCCAGCAGTCACCTAGCGGGGGTATACAATGAGCAGTTCTTC
CDR3 protein: CASSHLAGVYNEQFF

V gene: TRBV28
clone size: -
D gene: -
J gene: TRBJ1-6
CDR3 DNA: TGTGCCAGCAGTTTCGGGGATTCACCCCTCCACTTT
CDR3 protein: CASSFGDSPLHF

V gene: TRBV7-3
clone size: -
D gene: TRBD1
J gene: TRBJ2-3
CDR3 DNA: TGTGCCAGCAGCGGGCAGACAGGGGGCGGCACAGATACGCAGTATTTT
CDR3 protein: CASSGQTGGGTDTQYF

V gene: TRBV7-6
clone size: -
D gene: -
J gene: TRBJ1-2
CDR3 DNA: TGTGCCCCGGGAGGTGGGACGGCGAAATTCTATGGCTACACCTTC
CDR3 protein: CAPGGGTAKFYGYTF

V gene: TRBV19
clone size: -
D gene: -
J gene: TRBJ1-5
CDR3 DNA: TGTGCCAGTAGTATGGACCCCTCGGGGGGCCCTAATCAGCCCCAGCATTTT
CDR3 protein: CASSMDPSGGPNQPQHF

V gene: TRBV3-1/TRBV3-2
clone size: -
D gene: -
J gene: TRBJ2-1
CDR3 DNA: TGTGCCAGCAGCCAAGGGCGCGGGGCCGAGCAGTTCTTC
CDR3 protein: CASSQGRGAEQFF

V gene: TRBV19
clone size: -
D gene: -
J gene: TRBJ1-2
CDR3 DNA: TGTGCCAGTAGTACAGGGCTAGGGGACTATGGCTACACCTTC
CDR3 protein: CASSTGLGDYGYTF

V gene: TRBV3-1/TRBV3-2
clone size: -
D gene: -
J gene: TRBJ1-5
CDR3 DNA: TGTGCCAGCAGCCAAGCGTCTTTCGGTCAGCCCCAGCATTTT
CDR3 protein: CASSQASFGQPQHF

V gene: TRBV6-5
clone size: -
D gene: -
J gene: TRBJ1-5
CDR3 DNA: TGTGCCAGCAGTTACCTACCCGGGCAGCCCCAGCATTTT
CDR3 protein: CASSYLPGQPQHF

V gene: TRBV19
clone size: -
D gene: -
J gene: TRBJ2-5
CDR3 DNA: TGTGCCAGTAGTATGTCTCTCACAAGCCAAGAGACCCAGTACTTC
CDR3 protein: CASSMSLTSQETQYF

V gene: TRBV25-1
clone size: -
D gene: TRBD2
J gene: TRBJ2-1
CDR3 DNA: TGTGCCAGCAGTGTAGCGGGGGGGAAGGATGAGCAGTTCTTC
CDR3 protein: CASSVAGGKDEQFF

V gene: TRBV19
clone size: -
D gene: -
J gene: TRBJ1-5
CDR3 DNA: TGTGCCACCCGAAGTGAGGGTTTAAGGCCCCAGCATTTT
CDR3 protein: CATRSEGLRPQHF

V gene: TRBV5-5
clone size: -
D gene: -
J gene: TRBJ2-2
CDR3 DNA: TGTGCCAGCAGCGCTGGCCCTTCCGGGGAGCTGTTTTTT
CDR3 protein: CASSAGPSGELFF

V gene: TRBV29-1
clone size: once
D gene: -
J gene: TRBJ2-3
CDR3 DNA: TGCAGCCTGGGAGGGGGGCCCCCCGATACGCAGTATTTT
CDR3 protein: CSLGGGPPDTQYF

V gene: TRBV5-1
clone size: -
D gene: TRBD2
J gene: TRBJ2-1
CDR3 DNA: TGCGCCAGCAGCTTGGTCGGTCTAGCGGGGCGTACCAAAGAGCAGTTCTTC
CDR3 protein: CASSLVGLAGRTKEQFF

V gene: TRBV7-9
clone size: -
D gene: TRBD2
J gene: TRBJ2-1
CDR3 DNA: TGTGCCAGCAGCTTGCCCGGGACTAGCGGGAAGGGTGAGCAGTTCTTC
CDR3 protein: CASSLPGTSGKGEQFF

V gene: TRBV19
clone size: -
D gene: -
J gene: TRBJ2-1
CDR3 DNA: TGTGCCAGTAAGAGCTTTGTGGGGCACAATGAGCAGTTCTTC
CDR3 protein: CASKSFVGHNEQFF

V gene: TRBV20-1
clone size: -
D gene: -
J gene: TRBJ2-1
CDR3 DNA: TGCAGTGCTAGTAGCTCCATCAAGACCTACAATGAGCAGTTCTTC
CDR3 protein: CSASSSIKTYNEQFF

V gene: TRBV29-1
clone size: -
D gene: TRBD1
J gene: TRBJ1-4
CDR3 DNA: TGCAGCGTTGGGCCAGGGGGAGAAAAACTGTTTTTT
CDR3 protein: CSVGPGGEKLFF

V gene: TRBV19
clone size: -
D gene: -
J gene: TRBJ1-1
CDR3 DNA: TGTGCCAGCCGTGCCGGAGGTGAGAACACTGAAGCTTTCTTT
CDR3 protein: CASRAGGENTEAFF

V gene: TRBV19
clone size: -
D gene: -
J gene: TRBJ1-6
CDR3 DNA: TGTGCCAGTAGACAGGGCATCTCGGTGGATTCACCCCTCCACTTT
CDR3 protein: CASRQGISVDSPLHF

V gene: TRBV14
clone size: -
D gene: -
J gene: TRBJ2-7
CDR3 DNA: TGTGCCAGCAGCCTGTACAGGGACTCCTACGAGCAGTACTTC
CDR3 protein: CASSLYRDSYEQYF

V gene: TRBV6-2/TRBV6-3
clone size: -
D gene: -
J gene: TRBJ1-5
CDR3 DNA: TGTGCCAGCAGTTACTCTGGACAGAATCAGCCCCAGCATTTT
CDR3 protein: CASSYSGQNQPQHF

V gene: TRBV7-2
clone size: -
D gene: TRBD2
J gene: TRBJ2-1
CDR3 DNA: TGTGCCAGCAGCTTAGTAGCGGGGGGTGGGAATGAGCAGTTCTTC
CDR3 protein: CASSLVAGGGNEQFF

V gene: TRBV18
clone size: -
D gene: -
J gene: TRBJ2-7
CDR3 DNA: TGTGCCAGCTCACCAAACCCGGGCTCCTACGAGCAGTACTTC
CDR3 protein: CASSPNPGSYEQYF

V gene: TRBV6-5
clone size: -
D gene: -
J gene: TRBJ1-2
CDR3 DNA: TGTGCCAGCAGTTACTTCGGGGGTGGCTACACCTTC
CDR3 protein: CASSYFGGGYTF

V gene: TRBV2
clone size: -
D gene: TRBD1
J gene: TRBJ1-5
CDR3 DNA: TGTGCCAGCAGCCCGGGACAGGGGGTACAGCCCCAGCATTTT
CDR3 protein: CASSPGQGVQPQHF

V gene: TRBV25-1
clone size: -
D gene: -
J gene: TRBJ2-7
CDR3 DNA: TGTGCCAGCTCCGGGAGTCCCGGGCACGAGCAGTACTTC
CDR3 protein: CASSGSPGHEQYF

V gene: TRBV6-5
clone size: once
D gene: TRBD1
J gene: TRBJ1-2
CDR3 DNA: TGTGCCAGCTATACCGACAGGGGCTGGTATGGCTACACCTTC
CDR3 protein: CASYTDRGWYGYTF

V gene: TRBV4-1
clone size: many
D gene: -
J gene: TRBJ1-1
CDR3 DNA: TGCGCCAGCAGCCCCCCTGGCACAGCTTACAACACTGAAGCTTTCTTT
CDR3 protein: CASSPPGTAYNTEAFF

V gene: TRBV4-1
clone size: -
D gene: TRBD1
J gene: TRBJ1-2
CDR3 DNA: TGCGCCAGCAGCCAAAAAGGGGACGGGACAGCAAAGGATTCTGACTATGGCTACACCTTC
CDR3 protein: CASSQKGDGTAKDSDYGYTF

V gene: TRBV4-2
clone size: -
D gene: TRBD2
J gene: TRBJ2-7
CDR3 DNA: TGTGCCAGCAGCCAAGAGGGACTAGCGGGAGACGAGCAGTACTTC
CDR3 protein: CASSQEGLAGDEQYF

V gene: TRBV2
clone size: once
D gene: -
J gene: TRBJ2-7
CDR3 DNA: TGTGCCAGCAGTGAAGCGTTACAGGAGCAGTACTTC
CDR3 protein: CASSEALQEQYF

V gene: TRBV9
clone size: once
D gene: -
J gene: TRBJ1-3
CDR3 DNA: TGTGCCAGCAGCGTAGGCGGTAGCTCTGGAAACACCATATATTTT
CDR3 protein: CASSVGGSSGNTIYF

V gene: TRBV9
clone size: -
D gene: -
J gene: TRBJ2-7
CDR3 DNA: TGTGCCAGCAGCGTTACCGGGTTCGCCTACGAGCAGTACTTC
CDR3 protein: CASSVTGFAYEQYF

V gene: TRBV7-2
clone size: -
D gene: -
J gene: TRBJ1-5
CDR3 DNA: TGTGCCAGCAGCTTAGTGGGAGTGCGGCAGCCCCAGCATTTT
CDR3 protein: CASSLVGVRQPQHF

V gene: TRBV18
clone size: -
D gene: TRBD1
J gene: TRBJ2-3
CDR3 DNA: TGTGCCAGCTCACCACCAAGACAGGGCATAGGAGATACGCAGTATTTT
CDR3 protein: CASSPPRQGIGDTQYF

V gene: TRBV9
clone size: -
D gene: TRBD2
J gene: TRBJ2-7
CDR3 DNA: TGTGCCAGCAGCGTAGGGCTAGCGGGAGACCGCTACGAGCAGTACTTC
CDR3 protein: CASSVGLAGDRYEQYF

V gene: TRBV11-2
clone size: once
D gene: -
J gene: TRBJ1-3
CDR3 DNA: TGTGCCAGCAGCCGGACAGATGGAAACACCATATATTTT
CDR3 protein: CASSRTDGNTIYF

V gene: TRBV6-5
clone size: -
D gene: -
J gene: TRBJ2-3
CDR3 DNA: TGTGCCAGCAGTTACTCACAGGGAGATACGCAGTATTTT
CDR3 protein: CASSYSQGDTQYF

V gene: TRBV28
clone size: -
D gene: -
J gene: TRBJ1-2
CDR3 DNA: TGTGCCAGCAGTCAGGGGCTCTATGGCTACACCTTC
CDR3 protein: CASSQGLYGYTF

V gene: TRBV7-9
clone size: -
D gene: -
J gene: TRBJ1-4
CDR3 DNA: TGTGCCAGCAGCTCTTATGAAAAACTGTTTTTT
CDR3 protein: CASSSYEKLFF

V gene: TRBV12-3/TRBV12-4
clone size: -
D gene: -
J gene: TRBJ1-1
CDR3 DNA: TGTGCCAGCAGTTTCGGGGGGCAGGAAGCTTTCTTT
CDR3 protein: CASSFGGQEAFF

V gene: TRBV27
clone size: -
D gene: TRBD1
J gene: TRBJ1-2
CDR3 DNA: TGTGCCAGCAGTTCAACCCCCAGGGGGAAACACTATGGCTACACCTTC
CDR3 protein: CASSSTPRGKHYGYTF

V gene: TRBV6-5
clone size: -
D gene: TRBD1
J gene: TRBJ1-2
CDR3 DNA: TGTGCCAGCAGTTACACAGGGACAGTCGGCGGCTACACCTTC
CDR3 protein: CASSYTGTVGGYTF

V gene: TRBV28
clone size: -
D gene: -
J gene: TRBJ1-6
CDR3 DNA: TGTGCCAGCAGCCACCCGGAAGGGGTATCACCCCTCCACTTT
CDR3 protein: CASSHPEGVSPLHF

V gene: TRBV5-6
clone size: once
D gene: -
J gene: TRBJ2-7
CDR3 DNA: TGTGCCAGCAGCTTTGCCCCGCAGACCTACGAGCAGTACTTC
CDR3 protein: CASSFAPQTYEQYF